Below are 28 T cell receptor beta chains sequenced from a single sample in a study of blood T cell repertoires in COVID-19. Profiled with immunoSEQ multiplex PCR; TCRdb holds only in-frame clones, not every one. The sample holds 270,000 or so clones; nearly 90% are singletons and the top ten take approximately 2.1%. Specimen: peripheral blood. The receptors come from a woman in her fifties or sixties with COVID-19, enrolled during active disease.

The rearrangement joins TRBV30 to TRBJ2-2; 11 bases agree with TRBD2. Trimming removed 6 bases from V and 2 bases from J; junction bases left unmatched: 2. The CDR3 is 14 residues long. Germline V lookup: CDR1 GTSNPN, CDR2 SVGIG (reference sequence). CDR3 DNA: TGTGCCTGTACTAGCGGGGGAAACACCGGGGAGCTGTTTTTT. It specifies CACTSGGNTGELFF.

The chain joins TRBV7-9 to TRBJ1-2; D gene ambiguous. CDR1 and CDR2 (germline): SEHNR, FQNEAQ (reference sequence). There are 14 residues in the CDR3. The ends were cut back, 5 bases at V and 2 bases at J, with 12 bases in the middle. The DNA of the CDR3 is TGTGCCAGCAGCCCTCCCTGGGCAAACTATGGCTACACCTTC. Its protein product is CASSPPWANYGYTF.

The chain joins TRBV19 to TRBJ1-1, with a tentative D call TRBD1 (6 bases). The CDR3 contains 14 residues. Trimming pared 5 bases from V and 3 bases from J, leaving 13 bases between. Per germline, CDR1 LNHDA and CDR2 SQIVND (reference sequence). CDR3 bases: TGTGCCAGTAGTTCTACAGGGCGGGACACTGAAGCTTTCTTT. Encoded protein: CASSSTGRDTEAFF.

The chain combines TRBV19 with TRBJ2-5; D perhaps matches TRBD1 (5 bases). Trimming stripped 5 bases from V and 5 bases from J, with 21 bases between. In germline, CDR1 is LNHDA, CDR2 SQIVND (reference sequence). The CDR3 extends over 16 amino acids. The CDR3 nucleotides read TGTGCCAGTAGTGGACCTCGGACATTCGTAGGGGAGACCCAGTACTTC. This codes for CASSGPRTFVGETQYF.

The chain recombines TRBV19 with TRBJ1-1, with D perhaps TRBD1 (5 bases). The V gene's germline CDR1 is LNHDA and CDR2 SQIVND (reference sequence). The CDR3 is 15 residues long. The ends were cut back, 4 bases at V and 1 base at J, with 13 bases in the middle. The CDR3 sequence: CASSNLGAANTEAFF. Here the CDR3 DNA reads TGTGCCAGTAGTAATTTAGGGGCGGCGAACACTGAAGCTTTCTTT.

The table lists this clone with a count of one. J is TRBJ2-2 and V is TRBV6-5; D not certain. V was shortened by 7 bases and J by 1 base, with 10 bases between the two germline ends. The CDR3 is 14 amino acids. The germline CDR1 and CDR2 sequences are MNHEY and SVGAGI. The CDR3 nucleotides are TGTGCCAGCAAATTTGGAGTGAACACCGGGGAGCTGTTTTTT. Its protein is CASKFGVNTGELFF.

V is TRBV29-1 and J is TRBJ2-7; TRBD1 agrees at 9 bases. CDR1 and CDR2 (germline): SQVTM, ANQGSEA. This CDR3 region has 13 residues. V shed 7 bases, J shed 1 base, and the junction held 5 bases outside the gene matches. CDR3 region: CSGSDRGSYEQYF. For the CDR3, the DNA is TGCAGCGGGTCGGACAGGGGTTCCTACGAGCAGTACTTC.

The rearrangement links TRBV19 to TRBJ1-5; 8 bases line up with TRBD1. The CDR3 has 17 amino acids. The germline CDR1 and CDR2 sequences are LNHDA and SQIVND (reference sequence). Germline trimming cut 7 bases from V and 2 bases from J; bases unmatched to any gene: 13. DNA of the CDR3: TGTGCCAGTATCGAGGGGCAGGGGGCGTGGGGCAATCAGCCCCAGCATTTT. Protein product: CASIEGQGAWGNQPQHF.

This chain joins TRBV19 and TRBJ1-1; 11 nucleotides agree with TRBD1. The CDR3 length is 17 residues. With 6 bases clipped from V and 4 bases from J, the junction kept 13 bases outside the gene matches. CDR1 LNHDA and CDR2 SQIVND come from the germline V gene (reference sequence). In DNA, the CDR3 is TGTGCCAGTAGGGGCCGGGACAGGGGGTCCCATCGCACTGAAGCTTTCTTT. It is translated as CASRGRDRGSHRTEAFF.

The rearrangement uses TRBV11-2 and TRBJ2-5; 7 bases agree with TRBD2. V was pared by 6 bases and J by 5 bases, with 9 bases of the junction left unmatched. Germline assignment: CDR1 SGHAT and CDR2 FQNNGV. The CDR3 has 14 amino acids. The CDR3 region is CASRNPWGGETQYF. In nucleotides, the CDR3 is TGTGCCAGCAGAAACCCTTGGGGGGGGGAGACCCAGTACTTC. The variable domain in full, with the rest retrieved from reference TRBV11-2 and TRBJ2-5, is EAGVAQSPRYKIIEKRQSVAFWCNPISGHATLYWYQQILGQGPKLLIQFQNNGVVDDSQLPKDRFSAERLKGVDSTLKIQPAKLEDSAVYLCASRNPWGGETQYFGPGTRLLVL.

This chain uses TRBV4-2 with TRBJ2-3, with 10 bases fitting TRBD2. Germline loops: CDR1 LGHNA, CDR2 YNFKEQ. This CDR3 has 14 residues. V lost 8 bases and J lost 0; bases outside the gene matches: 2. The CDR3, as DNA: TGTGCCAGCGGTAGCGGGGGGAGCACAGATACGCAGTATTTT. This translates into CASGSGGSTDTQYF.

The chain employs TRBV19 and TRBJ1-2, with D hard to call. The V gene lost 3 bases and the J gene lost 2 bases, with 10 bases spanning the gap. The CDR3 contains 14 residues. Germline V gene lookup returns CDR1 LNHDA and CDR2 SQIVND (reference sequence). CDR3 sequence reads: CASSMAQPNYGYTF. In nucleotides, the CDR3 is TGTGCCAGTAGTATGGCCCAACCGAACTATGGCTACACCTTC.

The V call is TRBV7-9, the J call TRBJ1-2; no definite D call. This CDR3 comprises 13 residues. The germline V and J ends were trimmed by 5 bases and 5 bases, with 12 bases remaining between them. From germline, CDR1 is SEHNR and CDR2 FQNEAQ (reference sequence). The CDR3 bases are TGTGCCAGCAGCCCGGCGGAGGTTTATGGCTACACCTTC. It is translated as CASSPAEVYGYTF.

V and J are TRBV10-3 and TRBJ2-3; TRBD1 matches 9 bases. V lost 8 bases to trimming and J lost 6 bases; unmatched junction nucleotides: 9. CDR3 size: 14 residues. Germline CDR1 reads ENHRY; CDR2 reads SYGVKD. The CDR3 nucleotides read TGTGCCATCCAGGGGGGACAGGGATCCGATACGCAGTATTTT. This translates into CAIQGGQGSDTQYF.

The chain carries TRBV29-1 and TRBJ2-1; no definite D call. V lost 2 bases to trimming and J lost 0 bases, with 11 bases between them. Looked up from germline, CDR1 is SQVTM and CDR2 is ANQGSEA. CDR3 size: 15 residues. The CDR3 nucleotides are TGCAGCGTTGAAACGCCAGCGAGCTCCTACAATGAGCAGTTCTTC. It translates to CSVETPASSYNEQFF.

The chain is built from TRBV7-6 and TRBJ2-7; 8 bases align to TRBD1. Germline loops: CDR1 SGHVS, CDR2 FNYEAQ. V gave up 6 bases and J gave up 6 bases; unmatched junction bases: 10. This CDR3 contains 14 residues. The CDR3 sequence: CASRTGTGASEQYF. The CDR3 DNA reads TGTGCCAGCAGAACAGGGACAGGTGCGAGCGAGCAGTACTTC.

This chain joins TRBV7-3 and TRBJ2-7, with D possibly TRBD1 on 6 matching bases. The germline V gene has CDR1 SGHTA and CDR2 FQGTGA. V was shortened by 3 bases and J by 2 bases, with 11 bases between the two germline ends. The CDR3 loop spans 14 amino acids. The CDR3 sequence is CASSFAGAPYEQYF. DNA of the CDR3: TGTGCCAGCAGCTTTGCAGGGGCCCCCTACGAGCAGTACTTC.

The V and J genes are TRBV25-1 and TRBJ1-2; 9 bases are a match to TRBD1. The CDR3 extends over 16 amino acids. V shed 0 bases, J shed 7 bases, and the junction held 9 bases outside the gene matches. Germline V lookup: CDR1 MGHDK, CDR2 SYGVNS. CDR3 bases: TGTGCCAGCAGTGAATATACGGGGACAGGGACGGCTGGCTACACCTTC. This codes for CASSEYTGTGTAGYTF.

This rearrangement joins TRBV19 to TRBJ1-4; no definite D call. The germline gives CDR1 LNHDA, CDR2 SQIVND (reference sequence). Trimming took off 5 bases at V and 8 bases at J, with 21 bases between the two ends. CDR3 length: 16 amino acids. The CDR3 is CASSSNWALVGEKLFF. The CDR3 bases are TGTGCCAGTAGTTCTAACTGGGCATTGGTTGGCGAAAAACTGTTTTTT.

The chain uses TRBV9 and TRBJ2-5; 9 bases are a match to TRBD2. CDR1 is SGDLS and CDR2 is YYNGEE in the germline V gene. V shed 3 bases, J shed 4 bases, and the junction held 4 bases outside the gene matches. This CDR3 has 14 residues. CDR3 in amino acids: CASSGLAGRETQYF. The CDR3 DNA reads TGTGCCAGCAGCGGTCTAGCGGGGCGAGAGACCCAGTACTTC. Full variable domain (remainder filled in from reference TRBV9 and TRBJ2-5): DSGVTQTPKHLITATGQRVTLRCSPRSGDLSVYWYQQSLDQGLQFLIQYYNGEERAKGNILERFSAQQFPDLHSELNLSSLELGDSALYFCASSGLAGRETQYFGPGTRLLVL.

Of note for this clone: This sample includes further DNA sequences coding for the same CDR3. V gene TRBV6-5 combines with J gene TRBJ1-2; the D gene is possibly TRBD1 (5 bases). The CDR3 contains 13 residues. The V gene's germline CDR1 is MNHEY and CDR2 SVGAGI. Trimming took off 2 bases at V and 2 bases at J, with 6 bases between the two ends. DNA for the CDR3: TGTGCCAGCAGTTACGACAGCAACTATGGCTACACCTTC. This translates into CASSYDSNYGYTF.

The rearrangement uses TRBV11-2 and TRBJ1-1, with D hard to call. The CDR3 runs 18 residues. Between the trimmed V and J ends, which lost 2 bases and 1 base, there was a span of 20 bases. Germline V CDR1 and CDR2: SGHAT, FQNNGV. The CDR3 is CASSLSSYQARGNTEAFF. In DNA form, the CDR3 reads TGTGCCAGCAGCTTATCATCCTATCAGGCCCGGGGGAACACTGAAGCTTTCTTT.

The CDR3 DNA is TGCAGTGCTAGTAGACAGGGATACGAGCAGTACTTC. Its translation: CSASRQGYEQYF. The chain links TRBV20-1 to TRBJ2-7, with TRBD1 identical over 7 bases. This CDR3 region has 12 residues. CDR1 and CDR2 (germline): DFQATT, SNEGSKA (reference sequence). With 3 bases clipped from V and 4 bases from J, the junction kept 3 bases outside the gene matches.

This chain links TRBV19 with TRBJ1-4, with 9 bases identical to TRBD1. This CDR3 has 13 amino acids. From germline, CDR1 is LNHDA and CDR2 SQIVND (reference sequence). V was clipped by 6 bases and J by 8 bases; unmatched bases: 4. CDR3 nucleotides: TGTGCCAGTAGAAGGGACAGGGCCGAAAAACTGTTTTTT. This translates into CASRRDRAEKLFF.

The chain employs TRBV3-1 (or the pseudogene TRBV3-2) and TRBJ1-6; TRBD1 matches 7 bases. The junction had 20 bases not matched to a gene; V was cut back by 2 bases and J by 4 bases. Germline-derived CDR1 and CDR2 are LGHDT and YNNKEL (reference sequence). The length of the CDR3 is 21 residues. The chain's CDR3 is CASSQNEQGTALYPYNSPLHF. The DNA of the CDR3 is TGTGCCAGCAGCCAAAACGAACAGGGGACCGCCCTCTATCCTTATAATTCACCCCTCCACTTT.

The rearrangement links TRBV6-6 to TRBJ2-7; D is undetermined. CDR1 is MNHNY and CDR2 is SVGAGI in the germline V gene (reference sequence). Trimming left V 2 bases short and J 5 bases short, with 13 bases between. This CDR3 region has 14 residues. In DNA, the CDR3 is TGTGCCAGCAGTTACGGCTCTAGTAAAGACGAGCAGTACTTC. It translates to CASSYGSSKDEQYF.

This rearrangement joins TRBV5-5 to TRBJ2-1; D call uncertain. Trimming cost V 0 bases and J 9 bases, with 4 bases left between them. Germline CDR1 is SGHKS and CDR2 is YYEKEE (reference sequence). CDR3 size: 11 residues. The DNA of the CDR3 is TGTGCCAGCAGCTTGGGAGTTGAGCAGTTCTTC. Its protein product is CASSLGVEQFF. The full variable domain, its missing parts supplied by reference TRBV5-5 and TRBJ2-1, is DAGVTQSPTHLIKTRGQQVTLRCSPISGHKSVSWYQQVLGQGPQFIFQYYEKEERGRGNFPDRFSARQFPNYSSELNVNALLLGDSALYLCASSLGVEQFFGPGTRLTVL.

The V and J genes are TRBV11-2 and TRBJ1-4; no firm D call. The germline V gene encodes CDR1 SGHAT and CDR2 FQNNGV. V lost 5 bases and J lost 5, with 3 bases in between. This CDR3 is 11 amino acids long. Here the CDR3 reads CASSQNEKLFF. The CDR3 bases are TGTGCCAGCAGCCAAAATGAAAAACTGTTTTTT.